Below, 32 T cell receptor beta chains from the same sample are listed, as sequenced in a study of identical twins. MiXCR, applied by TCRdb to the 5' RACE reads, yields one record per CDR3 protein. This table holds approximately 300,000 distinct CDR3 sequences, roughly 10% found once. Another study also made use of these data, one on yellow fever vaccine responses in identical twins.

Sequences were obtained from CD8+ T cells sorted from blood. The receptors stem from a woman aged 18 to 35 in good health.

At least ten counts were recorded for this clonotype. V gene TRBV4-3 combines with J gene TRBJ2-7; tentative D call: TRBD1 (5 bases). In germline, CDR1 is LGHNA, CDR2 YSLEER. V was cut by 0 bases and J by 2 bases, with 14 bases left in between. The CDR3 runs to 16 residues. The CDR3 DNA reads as TGCGCCAGCAGCCAAGATAGACAGACGCTGACCTACGAGCAGTACTTC. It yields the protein CASSQDRQTLTYEQYF.

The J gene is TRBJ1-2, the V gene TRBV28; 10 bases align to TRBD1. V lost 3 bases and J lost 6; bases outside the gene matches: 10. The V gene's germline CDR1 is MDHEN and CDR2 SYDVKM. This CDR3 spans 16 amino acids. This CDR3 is CASSLAYRDRGNGYTF. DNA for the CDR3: TGTGCCAGCAGTTTGGCCTACCGGGACAGGGGAAATGGCTACACCTTC.

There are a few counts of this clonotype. In nucleotides, the CDR3 is TGTGCCAGCAGCTTAGCTTTGGCGGGAGGCGAGCAGTACTTC. This gives the protein CASSLALAGGEQYF. The chain uses TRBV7-2 and TRBJ2-7; TRBD2 matches at 8 bases. After removal of 0 bases from V and 6 bases from J, the junction contained 4 bases not matched to a gene. The CDR3 has 14 amino acids. The germline CDR1 and CDR2 sequences are SGHTA and FQGNSA.

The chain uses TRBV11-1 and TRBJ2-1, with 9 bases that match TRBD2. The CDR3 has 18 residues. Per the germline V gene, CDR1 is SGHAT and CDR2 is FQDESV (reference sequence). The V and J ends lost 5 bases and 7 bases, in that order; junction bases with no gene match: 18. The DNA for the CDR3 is TGTGCCAGCAGCGGCCCGGGGCGGCGGGAGGGCCAAAGGAATGAGCAGTTCTTC. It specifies CASSGPGRREGQRNEQFF. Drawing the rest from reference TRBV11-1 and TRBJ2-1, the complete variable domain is EAEVAQSPRYKITEKSQAVAFWCDPISGHATLYWYRQILGQGPELLVQFQDESVVDDSQLPKDRFSAERLKGVDSTLKIQPAELGDSAMYLCASSGPGRREGQRNEQFFGPGTRLTVL.

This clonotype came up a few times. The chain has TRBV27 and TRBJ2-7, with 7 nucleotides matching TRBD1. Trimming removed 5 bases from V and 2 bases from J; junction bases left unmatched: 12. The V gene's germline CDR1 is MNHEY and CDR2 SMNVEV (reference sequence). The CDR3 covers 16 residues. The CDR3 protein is CASSQLWAGGTYEQYF. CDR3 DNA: TGTGCCAGCAGTCAGCTGTGGGCAGGGGGAACCTACGAGCAGTACTTC.

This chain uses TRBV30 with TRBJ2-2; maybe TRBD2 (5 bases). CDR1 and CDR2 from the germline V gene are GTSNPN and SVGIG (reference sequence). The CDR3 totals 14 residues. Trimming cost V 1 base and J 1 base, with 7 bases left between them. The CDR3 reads CAWSGGMNTGELFF. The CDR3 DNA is TGTGCCTGGAGTGGAGGGATGAACACCGGGGAGCTGTTTTTT. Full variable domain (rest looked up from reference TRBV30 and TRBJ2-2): SQTIHQWPATLVQPVGSPLSLECTVEGTSNPNLYWYRQAAGRGLQLLFYSVGIGQISSEVPQNLSASRPQDRQFILSSKKLLLSDSGFYLCAWSGGMNTGELFFGEGSRLTVL.

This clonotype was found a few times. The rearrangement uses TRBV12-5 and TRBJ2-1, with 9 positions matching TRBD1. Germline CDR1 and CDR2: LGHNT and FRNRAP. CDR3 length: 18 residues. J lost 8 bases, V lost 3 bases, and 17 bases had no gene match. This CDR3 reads CASGFLFPGQGSRDEQFF. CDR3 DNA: TGTGCTAGTGGTTTCCTCTTCCCGGGACAGGGTAGCAGGGATGAGCAGTTCTTC.

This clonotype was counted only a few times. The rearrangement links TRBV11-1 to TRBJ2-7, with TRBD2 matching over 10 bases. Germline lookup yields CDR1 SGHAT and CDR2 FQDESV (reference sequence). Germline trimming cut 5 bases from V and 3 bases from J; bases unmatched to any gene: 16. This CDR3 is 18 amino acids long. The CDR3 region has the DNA TGTGCCAGCAGCGGCCGGGGTCTAGCGGGGGAAAAACTCTACGAGCAGTACTTC. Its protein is CASSGRGLAGEKLYEQYF.

For the CDR3, the DNA is TGTGCCAGCAGTGACATATCGAACACCGGGGAGCTGTTTTTT. This translates into CASSDISNTGELFF. The chain has TRBV2 and TRBJ2-2; unclear D gene. This CDR3 region has 14 residues. V gave up 3 bases and J gave up 0 bases, with 5 bases separating them. From germline, CDR1 is SNHLY and CDR2 FYNNEI.

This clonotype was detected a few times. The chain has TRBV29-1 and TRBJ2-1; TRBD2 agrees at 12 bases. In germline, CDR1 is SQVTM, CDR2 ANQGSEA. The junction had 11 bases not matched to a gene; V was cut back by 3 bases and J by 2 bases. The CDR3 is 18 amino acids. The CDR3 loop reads CSVDRLAGEAVPYNEQFF. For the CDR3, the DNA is TGCAGCGTTGATCGACTAGCGGGGGAGGCGGTCCCCTACAATGAGCAGTTCTTC.

The chain's CDR3 is CASSELPEAFF. CDR3 nucleotides: TGCGCCAGCAGTGAGCTCCCTGAAGCTTTCTTT. This sequence joins TRBV10-2 and TRBJ1-1, with D hard to call. Germline assignment: CDR1 WSHSY and CDR2 SAAADI. The germline V and J ends were trimmed by 2 bases and 6 bases, with 4 bases remaining between them. The CDR3 has 11 residues.

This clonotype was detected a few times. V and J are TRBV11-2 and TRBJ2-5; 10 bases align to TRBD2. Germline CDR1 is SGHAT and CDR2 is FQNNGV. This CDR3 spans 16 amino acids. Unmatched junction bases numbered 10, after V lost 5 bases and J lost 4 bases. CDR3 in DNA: TGTGCCAGCAGCGCAGTAGCGGGGGGCCTGGTAGAGACCCAGTACTTC. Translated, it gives CASSAVAGGLVETQYF.

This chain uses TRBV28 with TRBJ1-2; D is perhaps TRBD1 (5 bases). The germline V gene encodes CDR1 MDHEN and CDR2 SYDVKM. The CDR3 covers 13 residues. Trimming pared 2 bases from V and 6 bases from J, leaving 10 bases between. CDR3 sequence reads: CASSLEGAHGYTF. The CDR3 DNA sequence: TGTGCCAGCAGTTTAGAAGGGGCGCATGGCTACACCTTC.

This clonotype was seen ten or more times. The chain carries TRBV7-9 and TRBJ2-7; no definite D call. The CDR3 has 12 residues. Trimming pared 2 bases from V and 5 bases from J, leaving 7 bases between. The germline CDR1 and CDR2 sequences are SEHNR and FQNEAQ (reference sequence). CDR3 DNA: TGTGCCAGCAGCTTAACTCTTGACGAGCAGTACTTC. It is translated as CASSLTLDEQYF. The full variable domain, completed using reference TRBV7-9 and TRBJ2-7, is DTGVSQNPRHKITKRGQNVTFRCDPISEHNRLYWYRQTLGQGPEFLTYFQNEAQLEKSRLLSDRFSAERPKGSFSTLEIQRTEQGDSAMYLCASSLTLDEQYFGPGTRLTVT.

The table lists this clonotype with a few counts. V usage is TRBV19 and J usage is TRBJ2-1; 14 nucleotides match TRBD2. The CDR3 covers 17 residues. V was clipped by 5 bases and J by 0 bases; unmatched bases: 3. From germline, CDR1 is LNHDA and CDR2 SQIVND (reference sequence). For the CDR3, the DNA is TGTGCCAGTAGTTCGGGACTAGCGGGAGTCTCCTACAATGAGCAGTTCTTC. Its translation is CASSSGLAGVSYNEQFF.

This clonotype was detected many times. The CDR3 here is CSVEDAPGSESYEQYF. The CDR3 coding sequence is TGCAGCGTTGAAGATGCCCCAGGATCGGAATCCTACGAGCAGTACTTC. The V gene is TRBV29-1, the J gene TRBJ2-7; D uncertain. V lost 0 bases and J 1 base, leaving 16 bases between the germline ends. The CDR3 spans 16 residues. Germline loops: CDR1 SQVTM, CDR2 ANQGSEA.

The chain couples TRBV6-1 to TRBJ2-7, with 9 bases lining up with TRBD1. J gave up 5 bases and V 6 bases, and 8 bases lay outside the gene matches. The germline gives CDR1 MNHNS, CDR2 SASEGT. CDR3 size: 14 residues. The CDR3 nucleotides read TGTGCCAGCAGCTCCGGGACAGGGATTCACGAGCAGTACTTC. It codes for CASSSGTGIHEQYF.

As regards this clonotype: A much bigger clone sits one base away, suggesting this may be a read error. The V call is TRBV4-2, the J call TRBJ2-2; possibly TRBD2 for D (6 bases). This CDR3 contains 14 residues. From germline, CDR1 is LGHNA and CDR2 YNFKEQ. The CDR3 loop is CASSQPEGTGELSF. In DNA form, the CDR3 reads TGTGCCAGCAGCCAACCGGAGGGAACCGGGGAGCTGTCTTTT.

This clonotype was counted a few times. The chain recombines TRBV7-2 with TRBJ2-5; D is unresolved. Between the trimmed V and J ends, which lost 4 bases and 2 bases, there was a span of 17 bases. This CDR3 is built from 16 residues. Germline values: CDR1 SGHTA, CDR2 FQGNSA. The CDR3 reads CASSSEQLLTQETQYF. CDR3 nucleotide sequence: TGTGCCAGCAGCTCCGAACAGCTCCTAACGCAAGAGACCCAGTACTTC.

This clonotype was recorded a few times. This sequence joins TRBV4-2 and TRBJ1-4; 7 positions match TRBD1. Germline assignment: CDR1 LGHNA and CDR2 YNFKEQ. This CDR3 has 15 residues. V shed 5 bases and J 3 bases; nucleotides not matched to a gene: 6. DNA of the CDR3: TGTGCCAGCAGCACCTACAGGGGAGCTAATGAAAAACTGTTTTTT. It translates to CASSTYRGANEKLFF.

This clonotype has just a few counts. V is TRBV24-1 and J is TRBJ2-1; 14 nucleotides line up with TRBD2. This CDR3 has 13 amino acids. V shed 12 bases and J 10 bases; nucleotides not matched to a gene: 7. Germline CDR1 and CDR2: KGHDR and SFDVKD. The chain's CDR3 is CASRTSGGSEQFF. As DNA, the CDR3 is TGTGCCTCGCGGACTAGCGGGGGGTCCGAGCAGTTCTTC.

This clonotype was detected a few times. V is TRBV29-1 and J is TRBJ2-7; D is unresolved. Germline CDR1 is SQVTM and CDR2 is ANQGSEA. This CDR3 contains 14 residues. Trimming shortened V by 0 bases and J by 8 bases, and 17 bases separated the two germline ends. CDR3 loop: CSVEDEVLQRKQYF. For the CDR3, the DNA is TGCAGCGTTGAAGATGAAGTGCTCCAAAGAAAGCAGTACTTC.

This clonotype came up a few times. The CDR3 nucleotides read TGTGCCAGCAGCTACGACCCGGGACTGCCTCTCAATGAGCAGTTCTTC. This translates into CASSYDPGLPLNEQFF. The J gene is TRBJ2-1, the V gene TRBV5-4; possibly TRBD2 for D (6 bases). Germline V gene data show CDR1 as SGHNT and CDR2 as YYREEE (reference sequence). Trimming removed 3 bases at V and 6 bases at J, with 19 bases between. This CDR3 is 16 amino acids long.

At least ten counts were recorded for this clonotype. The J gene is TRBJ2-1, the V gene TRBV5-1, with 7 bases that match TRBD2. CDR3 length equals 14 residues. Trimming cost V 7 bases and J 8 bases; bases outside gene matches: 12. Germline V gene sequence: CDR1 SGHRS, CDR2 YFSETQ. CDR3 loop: CASSQGGSGDEQFF. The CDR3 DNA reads TGCGCCAGCTCCCAGGGCGGGAGTGGAGATGAGCAGTTCTTC.

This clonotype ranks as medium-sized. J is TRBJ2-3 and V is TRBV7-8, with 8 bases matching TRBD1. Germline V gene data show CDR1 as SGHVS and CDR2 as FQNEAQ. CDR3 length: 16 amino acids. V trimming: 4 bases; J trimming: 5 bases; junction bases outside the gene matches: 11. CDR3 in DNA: TGTGCCAGCAGCTCCCTTGGGCAGGGGGCCAGAGATACGCAGTATTTT. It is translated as CASSSLGQGARDTQYF.

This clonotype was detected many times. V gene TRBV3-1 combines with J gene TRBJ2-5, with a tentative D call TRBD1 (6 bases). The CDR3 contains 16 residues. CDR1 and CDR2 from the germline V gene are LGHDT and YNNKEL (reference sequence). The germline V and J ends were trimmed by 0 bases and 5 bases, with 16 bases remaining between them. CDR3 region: CASSQDGVRGLETQYF. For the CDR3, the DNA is TGTGCCAGCAGCCAAGATGGTGTCAGGGGCCTGGAGACCCAGTACTTC.

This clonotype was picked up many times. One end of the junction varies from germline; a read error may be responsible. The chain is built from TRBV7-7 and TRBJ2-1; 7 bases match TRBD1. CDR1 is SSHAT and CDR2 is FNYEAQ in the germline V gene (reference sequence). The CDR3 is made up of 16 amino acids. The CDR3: CASSLRQGDQWNEQFF. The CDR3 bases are TGTGCTAGCAGCTTAAGACAGGGAGATCAATGGAATGAGCAGTTCTTC.

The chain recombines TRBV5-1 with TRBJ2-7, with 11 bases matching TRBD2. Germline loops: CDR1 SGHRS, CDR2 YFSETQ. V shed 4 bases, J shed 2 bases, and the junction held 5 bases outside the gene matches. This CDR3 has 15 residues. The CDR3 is CASSPVAGGAYEQYF. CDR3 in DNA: TGCGCCAGCAGCCCCGTAGCGGGAGGGGCCTACGAGCAGTACTTC.

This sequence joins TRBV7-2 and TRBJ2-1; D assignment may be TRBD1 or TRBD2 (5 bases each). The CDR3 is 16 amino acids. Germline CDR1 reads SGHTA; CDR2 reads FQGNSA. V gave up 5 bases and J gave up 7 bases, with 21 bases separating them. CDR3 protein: CASSLTGPSRGNEQFF. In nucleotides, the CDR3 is TGTGCCAGCAGCCTAACGGGGCCTTCGAGAGGGAATGAGCAGTTCTTC.

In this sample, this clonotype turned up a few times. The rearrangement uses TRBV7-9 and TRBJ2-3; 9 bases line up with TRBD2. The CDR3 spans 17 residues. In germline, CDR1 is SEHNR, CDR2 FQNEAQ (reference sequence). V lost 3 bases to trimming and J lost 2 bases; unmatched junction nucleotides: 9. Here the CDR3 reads CASSFSSGSLITDTQYF. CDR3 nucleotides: TGTGCCAGCAGCTTTAGTAGCGGGAGCCTGATCACAGATACGCAGTATTTT.

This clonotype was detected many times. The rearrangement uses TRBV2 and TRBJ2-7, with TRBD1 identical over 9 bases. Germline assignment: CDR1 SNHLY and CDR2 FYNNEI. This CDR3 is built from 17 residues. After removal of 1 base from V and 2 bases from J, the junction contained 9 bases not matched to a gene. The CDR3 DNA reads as TGTGCCAGCAGTGAAGACGGGACAGGGAAGATCACCTACGAGCAGTACTTC. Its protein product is CASSEDGTGKITYEQYF. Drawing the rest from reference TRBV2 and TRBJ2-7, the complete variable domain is EPEVTQTPSHQVTQMGQEVILRCVPISNHLYFYWYRQILGQKVEFLVSFYNNEISEKSEIFDDQFSVERPDGSNFTLKIRSTKLEDSAMYFCASSEDGTGKITYEQYFGPGTRLTVT.

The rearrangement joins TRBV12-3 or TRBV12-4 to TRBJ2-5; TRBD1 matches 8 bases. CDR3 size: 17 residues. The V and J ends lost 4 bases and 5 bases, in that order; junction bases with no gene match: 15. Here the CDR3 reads CASSSSGGASWWETQYF. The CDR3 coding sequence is TGTGCCAGCAGTTCCTCAGGGGGCGCGAGTTGGTGGGAGACCCAGTACTTC.